A selection of T cell receptor beta chains follows, all from one sample in a study of T cell repertoires in cytomegalovirus infection. These TCRs' antigens remain unknown. MiXCR, run by TCRdb on the reads, gives a single entry per CDR3 protein. The sample shows 600,000 to 700,000 distinct CDR3 sequences, approximately 33% of them seen only once. This specimen consisted of cultured PBMCs, obtained from culture after CMV antigen stimulation. The receptors come from a human donor in good health (CMV status not recorded). Some clones in this sample may be carry-over from other donors' samples. Both conserved end residues are part of each CDR3. The D gene is left open where the match is weak. Size is stated for part of the rows, as once, few or many counts, or as a class when the clone is expanded.

j_call	v_call	cdr3_length	d_call	clone_size	cdr3_nt	cdr3_aa
TRBJ2-3	TRBV7-6	15	TRBD2	-	TGTGCCAGCAGCTTAATTAGCGGGGAGACCGATACGCAGTATTTT	CASSLISGETDTQYF
TRBJ2-5	TRBV25-1	17	-	few	TGTGCCAGCAGTGAATATTCTGGGACCGCCGGGGCGGAGACCCAGTACTTC	CASSEYSGTAGAETQYF
TRBJ2-6	TRBV4-1	19	-	-	TGCGCCAGCAGCCAACAGACAGTGGCGGTAACCTCTGGGGCCAACGTCCTGACTTTC	CASSQQTVAVTSGANVLTF
TRBJ1-1	TRBV7-2	13	-	-	TGTGCCAGCAGCCCCGCGGGTCGCTCTGAAGCTTTCTTT	CASSPAGRSEAFF
TRBJ1-2	TRBV6-5	13	-	-	TGTGCCATCTCGCCTGGACAGAGCTATGGCTACACCTTC	CAISPGQSYGYTF
TRBJ2-5	TRBV12-3/TRBV12-4	15	-	few	TGTGCCAGCAGTTCCTCAGGTGTCCCAGGGGAGACCCAGTACTTC	CASSSSGVPGETQYF
TRBJ2-5	TRBV6-1	12	-	few	TGTGCCAGCAGAAGTATGGAAGGGACCCAGTACTTC	CASRSMEGTQYF
TRBJ1-3	TRBV20-1	14	-	few	TGCAGTGCTCTCGTGGGGATATCTGGAAACACCATATATTTT	CSALVGISGNTIYF
TRBJ2-1	TRBV12-5	13	-	few	TGTGCTAGTGGTTTGGTACGATACAATGAGCAGTTCTTC	CASGLVRYNEQFF
TRBJ2-1	TRBV19	16	TRBD2	-	TGTGCCAGTAGTATCCGGACTAGCGGGAAGGTGGGTGAGCAGTTCTTC	CASSIRTSGKVGEQFF
TRBJ2-2	TRBV5-5	15	-	-	TGTGCCAGCAGCTTGTCGGCGGGTAACACCGGGGAGCTGTTTTTT	CASSLSAGNTGELFF
TRBJ2-7	TRBV6-8	14	-	-	TGTGCCAGCAGCGGACTAGACCCTAGGGGGGAGCAGTACTTC	CASSGLDPRGEQYF
TRBJ2-3	TRBV7-2	17	TRBD2	-	TGTGCCAGCAGCTTACATTGGAGCGGGAGAGGCACAGATACGCAGTATTTT	CASSLHWSGRGTDTQYF
TRBJ1-3	TRBV2	14	-	-	TGTGCCAGCAGTGAAGGCAGGGGAGGAAACACCATATATTTT	CASSEGRGGNTIYF
TRBJ2-7	TRBV6-5	14	-	once	TGTGCCAGCAGCTCCGCAGGGATCTCCTACGAGCAGTACTTC	CASSSAGISYEQYF
TRBJ1-1	TRBV4-1	12	-	-	TGCGCCAGCAGACAGACGGACACTGAAGCTTTCTTT	CASRQTDTEAFF
TRBJ2-3	TRBV5-6	12	-	few	TGTGCCAGCAGCCACCCCTCAGATACGCAGTATTTT	CASSHPSDTQYF
TRBJ1-5	TRBV20-1	13	-	-	TGCAGTGCTAGTGTGGGTACCAATCAGCCCCAGCATTTT	CSASVGTNQPQHF
TRBJ1-2	TRBV4-1	16	TRBD1	-	TGCGCCAGCAGCCAAGTGGGACAGGGGTCTAACTATGGCTACACCTTC	CASSQVGQGSNYGYTF
TRBJ1-1	TRBV7-8	13	-	-	TGTGCCAGCAGCCCTGGGGCCAAGTATGAAGCTTTCTTT	CASSPGAKYEAFF
TRBJ1-6	TRBV29-1	13	-	many	TGCAGCGTTGCGAGGGGCGAAAATTCACCCCTCCACTTT	CSVARGENSPLHF
TRBJ1-2	TRBV2	15	TRBD1	-	TGTGCCAGCAGTAAAGGGGACAGTCAAGGCCATGGCTACACCTTC	CASSKGDSQGHGYTF
TRBJ2-7	TRBV4-1	16	-	-	TGCGCCAGCAGCCAAGAATGGGCGCTTAGCTCCTACGAGCAGTACTTC	CASSQEWALSSYEQYF
TRBJ2-3	TRBV7-2	14	-	many	TGTGCCAGCAGCTTAGTACAACACACGGATACGCAGTATTTT	CASSLVQHTDTQYF
TRBJ1-2	TRBV12-3/TRBV12-4	11	TRBD1	-	TGTGCCAGCGGTGGACAGGGAGGCTACACCTTC	CASGGQGGYTF
TRBJ1-4	TRBV5-1	13	-	-	TGCGCCAGCAGCAAAGCAACTAATGAAAAACTGTTTTTT	CASSKATNEKLFF
TRBJ1-5	TRBV4-1	16	-	-	TGCGCCAGCAGCCCGCTCGATGGGCGCGGCAATCAGCCCCAGCATTTT	CASSPLDGRGNQPQHF
TRBJ2-1	TRBV19	14	-	-	TGTGCCAGTAGTACGTGGTCGGCCCAAGGGGAGCAGTTCTTC	CASSTWSAQGEQFF
TRBJ1-6	TRBV28	15	-	-	TGTGCCAGCAGTTCGCGGACGGACGGTAATTCACCCCTCCACTTT	CASSSRTDGNSPLHF
TRBJ2-7	TRBV6-1	14	-	-	TGTGCCAGCAGTGAAGCTGTGGTTTTCTACGAGCAGTACTTC	CASSEAVVFYEQYF
TRBJ2-1	TRBV11-2	15	TRBD2	many	TGTGCCAGCAGATCAGGACTAGCGGGGAACAATGAGCAGTTCTTC	CASRSGLAGNNEQFF
TRBJ2-1	TRBV6-2/TRBV6-3	17	TRBD2	-	TGTGCCAGCAGTATGTTGGGGACTAGCGGGAGTAGGAATGAGCAGTTCTTC	CASSMLGTSGSRNEQFF
TRBJ1-2	TRBV6-2/TRBV6-3	17	-	-	TGTGCCAGCCGCAATCGGGGCCTCTTTCGGAACAACTATGGCTACACCTTC	CASRNRGLFRNNYGYTF
TRBJ1-1	TRBV7-2	16	-	many	TGTGCCAGCAGCTTTCCCCAGGGACCGAGTAGCACTGAAGCTTTCTTT	CASSFPQGPSSTEAFF
TRBJ2-1	TRBV6-2/TRBV6-3	17	TRBD2	few	TGTGCCAGCAGTTCGCCCCTCAAGCGGGGCCCTCCCAATGAGCAGTTCTTC	CASSSPLKRGPPNEQFF
TRBJ2-1	TRBV29-1	14	TRBD2	-	TGCAGCGTTGAAGTCCGGACTAGCGGGAGTATTCAGTTCTTC	CSVEVRTSGSIQFF
TRBJ2-5	TRBV7-2	13	-	many	TGTGCCAGCAGCTTGGGCGGGGTTGAGACCCAGTACTTC	CASSLGGVETQYF
TRBJ1-5	TRBV6-1	15	-	few	TGTGCCAGCAGTGAAGTGTACCTAAGGGACCAGCCCCAGCATTTT	CASSEVYLRDQPQHF
TRBJ2-3	TRBV6-1	13	-	-	TGTGCCAGCGGGCAGTCTGACACAGATACGCAGTATTTT	CASGQSDTDTQYF
TRBJ1-3	TRBV6-1	13	-	few	TGTGCCACCATAAGACCGTCTGGAAACACCATATATTTT	CATIRPSGNTIYF
TRBJ1-6	TRBV7-2	15	-	few	TGTGCCAGCAGCTTTCGAGGAGGTGGAAATTCACCCCTCCACTTT	CASSFRGGGNSPLHF
TRBJ2-3	TRBV7-2	15	TRBD1	few	TGTGCCAGCAGCTTATATGAGGGGGCAGCAGATACGCAGTATTTT	CASSLYEGAADTQYF
TRBJ2-5	TRBV12-3/TRBV12-4	14	TRBD2	-	TGTGCCAGCAGCTCATTCCGGGGGGGGGAGACCCAGTACTTC	CASSSFRGGETQYF
TRBJ2-7	TRBV6-6	14	TRBD2	-	TGTGCCAGCAGTACTCTAGCGGCAGGTTACGAGCAGTACTTC	CASSTLAAGYEQYF
TRBJ2-3	TRBV7-8	15	-	many	TGTGCCAGCAGCCCCCGGGACCTAAGCACAGATACGCAGTATTTT	CASSPRDLSTDTQYF